These T cell receptor beta chains were read from a single sample in a study of blood T cell repertoires in COVID-19. The method was immunoSEQ multiplex PCR; TCRdb's version includes in-frame clones alone and lacks a portion of them. The sample yields some 180,000 clones, approximately 80% seen once. Sequenced input: peripheral blood. These receptors originate from a woman aged 40 to 50 with COVID-19, enrolled during active disease. Each CDR3 is given without its conserved first and last residue. Size is omitted from some rows. Given values are once, few, many or a class for expanded clones.

>TRBV3-1/TRBV3-2|many
ASSISGTSGRTEQF
>TRBV3-1/TRBV3-2|NA
ASSQGSGGAGELF
>TRBV3-1/TRBV3-2|NA
ASSQKMGQGSYT
>TRBV5-6|NA
ASSLGQNYGYT
>TRBV19|few
ASSIQTGGNTIY
>TRBV6-5|NA
ASSYSPSTGGNTIY
>TRBV5-4|NA
ASSLEQGPYEQY
>TRBV15|NA
ATSRDRGAVAQH
>TRBV7-2|NA
ASSGAGTRSTDTQY
>TRBV9|NA
ASSVGPAGGEQPQH
>TRBV28|NA
ASSFGQGSAEKLF
>TRBV2|NA
ASSAARGPDTQY
>TRBV5-4|NA
ASSLRTSGETQY
>TRBV7-9|NA
ASAGQLYNSPLH
>TRBV21-1|many
ASSPRREECNMPMGDCGNTIY
>TRBV4-1|NA
ASSQVPSGAHQPQH
>TRBV5-5|few
ASSLRGFGNQPQH
>TRBV6-5|NA
ASSYRTGRGKAF
>TRBV6-5|NA
ASSRHRGPEAF
>TRBV6-5|once
ASRQGQYQPQH
>TRBV7-2|NA
ASSFRLGASGADEQF
>TRBV5-1|NA
ASSLLDTQY
>TRBV2|NA
ASRRDPGTGELF
>TRBV27|NA
ASSFLGRGYT
>TRBV6-6|NA
ASSYPQESNEQY
>TRBV24-1|NA
ATSLGPGQGFYEQY
>TRBV6-4|NA
ASSDSGGTDTQY
>TRBV5-1|NA
ASQDRNSYNSPLH
>TRBV19|NA
ASSRRDRGPKETQY
>TRBV24-1|NA
ATTRTGVNEQF
>TRBV6-6|NA
ASKPGLNYEQY
>TRBV12-3/TRBV12-4|NA
ASSNRGGYGYT
>TRBV9|NA
ASSPPLAEDTQY
>TRBV11-2|NA
ASSLGLNEQF
>TRBV9|NA
ASSAGTGLNIQY
>TRBV4-1|once
ASSQALAGGQETQY
>TRBV7-9|NA
ASSSPPGQYNEKLF
>TRBV6-5|NA
ASKGTAGGYGYT
>TRBV3-1/TRBV3-2|NA
ASSPATSGGANTQY
>TRBV5-1|NA
ASSGQLGNTIY
>TRBV5-1|NA
ASSFGPINEKLF
>TRBV29-1|NA
SVVRVGGYT
>TRBV6-1|NA
ASSVGQGAGNYGYT
>TRBV12-3/TRBV12-4|few
ASSRDSSYEQY
>TRBV3-1/TRBV3-2|few
ASSQGGGPLH
>TRBV7-3|few
ASSPTRGQETQY
>TRBV18|NA
ASSPTGGNYGYT
>TRBV6-5|NA
ASSRGTGANTEAF
>TRBV5-1|once
ASLTPEGASGYT
>TRBV29-1|NA
SVGTPIEAF
>TRBV5-4|NA
ASSPRTQETQY
>TRBV7-9|few
ASSFAGGRGGNQPQH
>TRBV7-3|few
ASSPGQGFNEQY